This TCR beta chain emerged from a study of blood T cell repertoires in COVID-19. Study context: The origin of the acute and convalescent COVID-19 samples was the United States, Italy and Spain. Nucleic acid was either cDNA or gDNA, and it came from T cells, B-cell-depleted T cells, or PBMCs.

Original data processing: Reference gene primers were amplified, and this amplification served to estimate nucleated cell counts. Method: immunoSEQ multiplex PCR; TCRdb's copy keeps in-frame clones and lacks some. That table furnishes V, J and clone size, whereas the DNA furnished D and trimming. The data show about 250,000 clones, around 88% seen once. Germline V gene lookup returns CDR1 SQVTM and CDR2 ANQGSEA. J lost 2 bases, V lost 4 bases, and 7 bases had no gene match. This CDR3 has 15 residues. The receptor's source is a man aged 25-45 years with acute or convalescent COVID-19. This chain links TRBV29-1 with TRBJ2-5; 10 nucleotides align to TRBD2. The sequencing sample was made of peripheral blood. The CDR3 DNA sequence: TGCAGCGTTGTCGCTAGCGGGGGACCTCAAGAGACCCAGTACTTC. This codes for CSVVASGGPQETQYF.